This T cell receptor beta chain comes out of a study of T cell responses to AZD1222 COVID-19 vaccine. General study findings and limits: Recipients of AZD1222 seropositive at baseline numbered only 5 to 7. In the spike-specific TCR repertoire, nearly half reportedly target unmutated variant regions. Regions 160-218 and 743-854 dominated among vaccine-associated CD4 TCRs spanning spike. Vaccination with two AZD1222 doses was followed by a rise in Spike-specific TCR breadth and depth.

The V and J ends lost 7 bases and 0 bases respectively, with 15 bases between them. This CDR3 comprises 15 residues. Per the germline V gene, CDR1 is SEHNR and CDR2 is FQNEAQ (reference sequence). Generated by immunoSEQ multiplex PCR, the TCRdb table keeps only in-frame clones and is missing some. The data show roughly 70,000 clones, 60% to 85% seen once. In the case of this clone: Its antigen is undetermined.

The gene calls are TRBV7-9 and TRBJ1-1; D is perhaps TRBD1 (6 bases). This sample comprised peripheral blood, obtained on day 0 of MenACWY control vaccination. This clonotype was obtained from an adult in good health. The CDR3 sequence: CASTSDRTMNTEAFF. Written as DNA, the CDR3 is TGTGCCAGCACGAGTGACAGGACAATGAACACTGAAGCTTTCTTT. Full variable domain (outside the CDR3, taken from reference TRBV7-9 and TRBJ1-1): DTGVSQNPRHKITKRGQNVTFRCDPISEHNRLYWYRQTLGQGPEFLTYFQNEAQLEKSRLLSDRFSAERPKGSFSTLEIQRTEQGDSAMYLCASTSDRTMNTEAFFGQGTRLTVV.